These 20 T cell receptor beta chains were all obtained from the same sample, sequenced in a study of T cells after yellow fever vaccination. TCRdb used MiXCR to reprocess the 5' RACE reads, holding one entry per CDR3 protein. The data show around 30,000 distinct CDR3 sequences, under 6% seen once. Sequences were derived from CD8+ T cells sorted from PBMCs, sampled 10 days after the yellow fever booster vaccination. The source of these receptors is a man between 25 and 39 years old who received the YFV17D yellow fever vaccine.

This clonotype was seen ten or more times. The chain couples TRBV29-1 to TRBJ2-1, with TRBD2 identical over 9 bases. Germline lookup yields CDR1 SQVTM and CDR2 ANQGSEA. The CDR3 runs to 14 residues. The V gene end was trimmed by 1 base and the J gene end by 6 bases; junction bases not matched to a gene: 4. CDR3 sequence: CSVEVAGVSNEQFF. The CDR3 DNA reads TGCAGCGTTGAAGTAGCGGGAGTCTCCAATGAGCAGTTCTTC.

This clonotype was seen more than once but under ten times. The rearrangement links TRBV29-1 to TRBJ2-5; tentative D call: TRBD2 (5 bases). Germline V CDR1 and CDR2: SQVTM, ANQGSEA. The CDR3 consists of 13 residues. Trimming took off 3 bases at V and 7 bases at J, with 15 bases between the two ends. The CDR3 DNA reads TGCAGCGTTGACGCTCACCAGGAGGCGACCCAGTACTTC. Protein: CSVDAHQEATQYF.

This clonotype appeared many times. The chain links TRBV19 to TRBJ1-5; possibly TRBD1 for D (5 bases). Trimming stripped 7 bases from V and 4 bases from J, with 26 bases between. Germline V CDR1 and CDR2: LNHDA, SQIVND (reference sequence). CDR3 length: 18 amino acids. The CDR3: CASKRRGIGGPKNQPQHF. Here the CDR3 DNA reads TGTGCCAGTAAGCGGCGGGGGATTGGGGGTCCAAAAAATCAGCCCCAGCATTTT.

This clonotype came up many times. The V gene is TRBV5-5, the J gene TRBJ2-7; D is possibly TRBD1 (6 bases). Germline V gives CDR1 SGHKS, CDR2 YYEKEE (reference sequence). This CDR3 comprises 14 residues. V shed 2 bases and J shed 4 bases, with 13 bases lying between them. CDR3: CASSLPGAGYEQYF. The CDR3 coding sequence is TGTGCCAGCAGCTTACCAGGGGCGGGTTACGAGCAGTACTTC. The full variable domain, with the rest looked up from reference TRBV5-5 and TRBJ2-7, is DAGVTQSPTHLIKTRGQQVTLRCSPISGHKSVSWYQQVLGQGPQFIFQYYEKEERGRGNFPDRFSARQFPNYSSELNVNALLLGDSALYLCASSLPGAGYEQYFGPGTRLTVT.

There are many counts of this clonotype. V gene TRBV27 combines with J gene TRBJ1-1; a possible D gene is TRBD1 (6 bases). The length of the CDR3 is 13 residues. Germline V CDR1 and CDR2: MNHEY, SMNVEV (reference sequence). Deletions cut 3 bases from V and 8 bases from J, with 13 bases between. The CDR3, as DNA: TGTGCCAGCAGTTTGGGTGGGGGCTGGGAAGCTTTCTTT. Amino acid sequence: CASSLGGGWEAFF.

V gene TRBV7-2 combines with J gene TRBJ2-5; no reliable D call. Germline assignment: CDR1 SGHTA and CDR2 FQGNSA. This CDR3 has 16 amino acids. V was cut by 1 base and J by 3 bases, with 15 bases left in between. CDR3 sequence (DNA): TGTGCCAGCAGCTTAGTTCGTGGAAATTGGGAAGAGACCCAGTACTTC. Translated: CASSLVRGNWEETQYF.

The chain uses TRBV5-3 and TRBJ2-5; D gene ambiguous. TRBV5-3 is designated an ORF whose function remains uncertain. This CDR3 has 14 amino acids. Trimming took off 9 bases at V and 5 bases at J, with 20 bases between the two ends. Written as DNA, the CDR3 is TGTGCCATCGGCCCCGCGCACCTCAGGGAGACCCAGTACTTC. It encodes CAIGPAHLRETQYF.

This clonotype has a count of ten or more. The CDR3 bases are TGCAGTGCTGGGCTACGGGACAGACCCTACGAGCAGTACTTC. Translation: CSAGLRDRPYEQYF. V and J are TRBV20-1 and TRBJ2-7; 7 bases map to TRBD1. Germline lookup yields CDR1 DFQATT and CDR2 SNEGSKA (reference sequence). V gave up 5 bases and J gave up 2 bases; unmatched junction bases: 9. The CDR3 is 14 residues long.

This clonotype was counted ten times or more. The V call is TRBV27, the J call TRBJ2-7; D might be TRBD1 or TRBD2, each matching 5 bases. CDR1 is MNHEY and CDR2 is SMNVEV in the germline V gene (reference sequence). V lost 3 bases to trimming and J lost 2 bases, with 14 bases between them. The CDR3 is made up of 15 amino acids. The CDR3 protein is CASSFAGTGPYEQYF. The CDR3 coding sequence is TGTGCCAGCAGTTTCGCCGGGACGGGCCCCTACGAGCAGTACTTC.

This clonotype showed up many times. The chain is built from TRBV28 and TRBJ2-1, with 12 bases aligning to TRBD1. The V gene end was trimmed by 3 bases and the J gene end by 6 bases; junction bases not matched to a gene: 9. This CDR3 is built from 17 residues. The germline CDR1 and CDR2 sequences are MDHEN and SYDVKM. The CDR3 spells CASSFYTGQGASNEQFF. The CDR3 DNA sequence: TGTGCCAGCAGTTTCTACACGGGACAGGGGGCTTCCAATGAGCAGTTCTTC. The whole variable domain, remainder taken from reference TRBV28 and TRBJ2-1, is DVKVTQSSRYLVKRTGEKVFLECVQDMDHENMFWYRQDPGLGLRLIYFSYDVKMKEKGDIPEGYSVSREKKERFSLILESASTNQTSMYLCASSFYTGQGASNEQFFGPGTRLTVL.

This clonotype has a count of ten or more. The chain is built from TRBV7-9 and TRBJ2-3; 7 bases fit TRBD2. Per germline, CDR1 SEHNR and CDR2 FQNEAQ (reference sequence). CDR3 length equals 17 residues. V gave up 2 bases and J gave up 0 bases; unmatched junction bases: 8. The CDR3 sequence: CASSLPWAGDSTDTQYF. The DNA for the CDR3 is TGTGCCAGCAGCTTACCCTGGGCGGGAGATAGCACAGATACGCAGTATTTT.

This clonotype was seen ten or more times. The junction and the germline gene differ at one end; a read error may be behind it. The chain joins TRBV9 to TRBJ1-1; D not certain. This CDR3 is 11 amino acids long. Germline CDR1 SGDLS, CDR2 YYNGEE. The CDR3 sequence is CASSPWVREGF. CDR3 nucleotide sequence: TGTGCCAGCAGCCCCTGGGTAAGGGAAGGGTTT.

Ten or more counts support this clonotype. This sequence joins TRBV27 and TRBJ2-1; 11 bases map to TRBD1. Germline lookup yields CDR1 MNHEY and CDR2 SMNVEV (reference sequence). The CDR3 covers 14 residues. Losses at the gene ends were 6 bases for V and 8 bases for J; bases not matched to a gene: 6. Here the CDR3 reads CASRGTGGRYEQFF. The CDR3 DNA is TGTGCCAGCAGAGGGACAGGGGGGAGGTATGAGCAGTTCTTC.

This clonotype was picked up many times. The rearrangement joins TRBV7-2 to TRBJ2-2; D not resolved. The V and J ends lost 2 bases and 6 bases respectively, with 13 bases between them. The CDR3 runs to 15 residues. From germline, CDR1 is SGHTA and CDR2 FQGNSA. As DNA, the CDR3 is TGTGCCAGCAGCTTATTCCAAGGATCCCCCGGGGAGCTGTTTTTT. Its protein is CASSLFQGSPGELFF.

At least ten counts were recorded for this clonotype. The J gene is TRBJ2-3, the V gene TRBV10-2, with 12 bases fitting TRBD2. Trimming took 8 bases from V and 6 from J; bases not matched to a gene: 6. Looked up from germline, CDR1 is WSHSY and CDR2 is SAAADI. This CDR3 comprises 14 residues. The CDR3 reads CASLLAGGLDTQYF. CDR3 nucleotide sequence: TGCGCCAGCCTACTAGCGGGAGGCCTTGATACGCAGTATTTT.

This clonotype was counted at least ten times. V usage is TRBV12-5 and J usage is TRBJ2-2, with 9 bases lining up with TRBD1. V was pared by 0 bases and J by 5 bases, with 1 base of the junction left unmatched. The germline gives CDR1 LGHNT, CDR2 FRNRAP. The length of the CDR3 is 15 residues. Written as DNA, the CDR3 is TGTGCTAGTGGTTTGGTCGGACAGGGGACCGGGGAGCTGTTTTTT. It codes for CASGLVGQGTGELFF.

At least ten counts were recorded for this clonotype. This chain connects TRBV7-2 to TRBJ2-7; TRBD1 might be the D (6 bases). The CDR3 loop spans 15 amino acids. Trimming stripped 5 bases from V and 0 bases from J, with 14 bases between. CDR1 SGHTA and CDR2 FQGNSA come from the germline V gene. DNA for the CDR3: TGTGCCAGCAGCGGGCCGGAGGACAGCTCCTACGAGCAGTACTTC. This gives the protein CASSGPEDSSYEQYF.

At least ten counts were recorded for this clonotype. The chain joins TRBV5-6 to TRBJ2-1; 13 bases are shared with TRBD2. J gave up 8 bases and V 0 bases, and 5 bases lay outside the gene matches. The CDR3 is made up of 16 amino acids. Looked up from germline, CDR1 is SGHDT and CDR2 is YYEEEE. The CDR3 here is CASSLAGLAGDYEQFF. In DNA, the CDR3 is TGTGCCAGCAGCTTGGCAGGACTAGCGGGAGACTATGAGCAGTTCTTC.

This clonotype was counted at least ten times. CDR3 coding DNA: TGTGCCAGCAGTGTACAGGGGAGTCCCGAAGCTTTCTTT. It is translated as CASSVQGSPEAFF. The chain uses TRBV27 and TRBJ1-1; 7 bases map to TRBD1. The CDR3 covers 13 residues. J gave up 8 bases and V 5 bases, and 8 bases lay outside the gene matches. Germline-derived CDR1 and CDR2 are MNHEY and SMNVEV (reference sequence).

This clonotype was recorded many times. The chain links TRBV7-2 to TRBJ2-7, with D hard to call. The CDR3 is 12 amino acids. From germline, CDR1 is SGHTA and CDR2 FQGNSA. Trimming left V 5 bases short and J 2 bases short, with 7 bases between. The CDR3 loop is CASSPPAYEQYF. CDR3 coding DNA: TGTGCCAGCAGCCCGCCCGCCTACGAGCAGTACTTC.